This T cell receptor beta chain was identified during a study of metastatic and nonmetastatic thyroid tumors (dated by TCRdb to 2019 to 2021). About the study as a whole: Repertoires were compared across peripheral blood and tumor or nodule tissue samples from malignant and benign thyroid patients. The paper as a whole reports these results and caveats: In both blood and tumor samples, TCR beta diversity was reported to be significantly higher in malignant tumors than in benign nodules.

Before undergoing thyroid surgery, none of the patients had been given any kind of treatment. The study retrospectively analysed patient clinical samples collected from the early 2010s to the late 2010s using T-cell receptor beta sequencing. The library was prepared using PCR. For sequencing, an Illumina HiSeq 4000 was employed. High-throughput sequencing was used to profile the CDR3 region of the TCR beta-chain in every patient. As for how the authors treated the data: A classifier to discriminate distant-metastatic papillary thyroid cancer patients was built from CDR3 differences across clinicopathological groups. The Shannon index was used to measure repertoire diversity, and the Morisita-Horn index was used to measure how similar tumor and blood repertoires were. The raw public data were reprocessed by TCRdb itself: fastp quality trimming at Q25, MiXCR clonotype calling, in-frame beta chains only. These V and J calls are TCRdb output, not the study's own analysis. This sample holds about 16,000 clones; more than 10% were observed only once. The top ten constitute roughly 30% of the sample.

The CDR3, cysteine through phenylalanine, is 14 amino acids long. Of all the DNA, just the CDR3 is kept, 42 bases in frame from base 1. The V end loses 3 bases and the J end loses 2 bases, and a stretch of 8 bases separates them. In the germline V gene, CDR1 corresponds to KGHSH and CDR2 to LQKENI. This clone was counted ten times or more. The antigen this receptor binds is unknown. Per-nucleotide qualities are absent, and no much larger clonotype sits a single base away. Recombination connected TRBV18 to TRBJ1-5; a confident D gene designation cannot be given. This TCR was recovered from a female donor with papillary thyroid cancer or a benign thyroid nodule (not recorded which). Some clones in this sample may be carry-over from other donors' samples. Sample: blood. The CDR3 reads as follows: CASSPEMGNQPQHF. In nucleotide form, the sequence is TGTGCCAGCTCACCGGAGATGGGCAATCAGCCCCAGCATTTT.